Shown below are 25 T cell receptor beta chains from a single sample sequenced in a study of cytomegalovirus exposure and HLA in healthy donors. Primers: 60 Vbeta forward and 13 Jbeta reverse. Data came from immunoSEQ multiplex PCR; TCRdb stores just in-frame clones and leaves some out. The sample consists of about 100,000 clones, around 60% of them appearing once. The sample was PBMCs. Receptors originate from a man aged 25-45 years in good health and CMV-seropositive.

This rearrangement joins TRBV5-3 to TRBJ2-3, with 7 positions matching TRBD2. TRBV5-3 is given ORF status, its function remaining uncertain. The CDR3 totals 16 residues. V was pared by 3 bases and J by 2 bases, with 9 bases of the junction left unmatched. CDR3 protein: CARSCPNGGYTDTQYF. The CDR3, as DNA: TGTGCCAGAAGCTGCCCTAACGGGGGGTACACAGATACGCAGTATTTT.

V is TRBV7-5 and J is TRBJ2-1; TRBD2, as called in the table, went unchecked against the DNA. TRBV7-5 constitutes a pseudogene. This CDR3 has 14 residues. CDR3 region: CARSETRRNNEQFF. Written as DNA, the CDR3 is TGTGCCAGAAGCGAGACTAGACGGAACAATGAGCAGTTCTTC.

The genes are TRBV2 and TRBJ2-1; maybe TRBD2 (7 bases). The germline V and J ends were trimmed by 4 bases and 4 bases, with 14 bases remaining between them. Germline V gene data show CDR1 as SNHLY and CDR2 as FYNNEI. The CDR3 totals 15 residues. The CDR3 DNA follows: TGTGCCAGCAGTGGAGGGGGGGGGAGGTACAATGAGCAGTTCTTC. Translating it yields CASSGGGGRYNEQFF.

The chain recombines TRBV7-9 with TRBJ2-3, with D possibly TRBD2 on 5 matching bases. This CDR3 is 13 amino acids long. Germline V gene data show CDR1 as SEHNR and CDR2 as FQNEAQ (reference sequence). V shed 6 bases and J shed 6 bases, with 13 bases lying between them. The CDR3 sequence is CASRGVRGDTQYF. CDR3 DNA: TGTGCCAGCAGGGGAGTCCGAGGGGATACGCAGTATTTT. Full variable domain (rest looked up from reference TRBV7-9 and TRBJ2-3): DTGVSQNPRHKITKRGQNVTFRCDPISEHNRLYWYRQTLGQGPEFLTYFQNEAQLEKSRLLSDRFSAERPKGSFSTLEIQRTEQGDSAMYLCASRGVRGDTQYFGPGTRLTVL.

The J gene is TRBJ1-5, the V gene TRBV6-5; D perhaps matches TRBD1 (6 bases). The CDR3 loop spans 13 amino acids. Trimming left V 2 bases short and J 14 bases short, with 16 bases between. Germline-derived CDR1 and CDR2 are MNHEY and SVGAGI. The DNA of the CDR3 is TGTGCCAGCAGTTACGGCAGGGGCAGTGCGGAGCATTTT. Its translation is CASSYGRGSAEHF.

Concerning this clone: The germline gene is not matched at one end of the junction; a read error may be the cause. The gene calls are TRBV6-1 and TRBJ2-2, with D perhaps TRBD2 (6 bases). The germline CDR1 and CDR2 sequences are MNHNS and SASEGT. The CDR3 is made up of 15 amino acids. The CDR3 protein is CASDELASNTGELFF. The DNA of the CDR3 is TGTGCCAGCGATGAACTAGCCTCGAATACCGGGGAGCTGTTTTTT.

This clone was seen once. The chain uses TRBV5-6 and TRBJ2-5; D possibly corresponds to TRBD2 (6 bases). Germline V gene sequence: CDR1 SGHDT, CDR2 YYEEEE. Trimming removed 2 bases from V and 5 bases from J, with 10 bases in between. The CDR3 sequence is 13 residues long. The CDR3 sequence is CASSFGRGETQYF. CDR3 DNA sequence: TGTGCCAGCAGCTTCGGACGGGGGGAGACCCAGTACTTC.

With respect to this clone: Other DNA sequences within the sample encode an identical CDR3. This chain links TRBV5-1 with TRBJ1-1; a weak D match, TRBD1 (6 bases). The CDR3 has 14 amino acids. Germline V gene data show CDR1 as SGHRS and CDR2 as YFSETQ. The ends were cut back, 2 bases at V and 3 bases at J, with 11 bases in the middle. This CDR3 is CASSFRGADTEAFF. CDR3 sequence (DNA): TGCGCCAGCAGCTTCCGGGGGGCCGACACTGAAGCTTTCTTT.

The chain carries TRBV12-2 and TRBJ2-5; the DNA was not compared with TRBD2, the D call given in the table. TRBJ2-7 explains the end of the DNA better; the J call may be wrong. TRBV12-2 is labeled a pseudogene. This CDR3 region has 20 residues. The CDR3 reads CASRLSPLIGSRGSTYEQYF. The DNA for the CDR3 is TGTGCAAGTCGCTTATCCCCCCTCATAGGCTCCCGGGGGTCTACCTACGAGCAGTACTTC.

This clone has only a few counts. V usage is TRBV25-1 and J usage is TRBJ1-2, with D possibly being TRBD1 (6 bases). CDR3 length: 13 amino acids. The germline V and J ends were trimmed by 5 bases and 4 bases, with 11 bases remaining between them. CDR1 and CDR2 (germline): MGHDK, SYGVNS. CDR3 DNA sequence: TGTGCCAGCAGTCCCACAGGGACCTATGGCTACACCTTC. Protein: CASSPTGTYGYTF.

The gene calls are TRBV19 and TRBJ2-1, with D maybe TRBD2 (6 bases). From germline, CDR1 is LNHDA and CDR2 SQIVND (reference sequence). The CDR3 sequence is 14 residues long. Trimming removed 3 bases at V and 0 bases at J, with 6 bases between. This chain's CDR3 is CASSIGSSYNEQFF. The CDR3, as DNA: TGTGCCAGTAGTATCGGGAGCTCCTACAATGAGCAGTTCTTC.

The chain couples TRBV6-5 to TRBJ1-2, with 8 bases fitting TRBD1. Trimming took 4 bases from V and 8 from J; bases not matched to a gene: 6. This CDR3 has 13 residues. Germline loops: CDR1 MNHEY, CDR2 SVGAGI. CDR3 sequence: CASSSQGAIGYTF. CDR3 coding DNA: TGTGCCAGCAGTTCCCAGGGGGCGATCGGCTACACCTTC.

This chain joins TRBV29-1 and TRBJ2-3; TRBD1 agrees at 12 bases. The V gene end was trimmed by 2 bases and the J gene end by 6 bases; junction bases not matched to a gene: 9. This CDR3 has 16 amino acids. The germline V gene has CDR1 SQVTM and CDR2 ANQGSEA. The CDR3 loop reads CSVERMGQGAGDTQYF. The DNA of the CDR3 is TGCAGCGTTGAAAGGATGGGACAGGGGGCAGGGGATACGCAGTATTTT.

The V and J genes are TRBV18 and TRBJ2-7; TRBD1 is a possible D gene (6 bases). The germline V gene has CDR1 KGHSH and CDR2 LQKENI. V lost 0 bases and J lost 0, with 12 bases in between. This CDR3 is 16 amino acids long. The CDR3 loop is CASSPPQGGRSYEQYF. As DNA, the CDR3 is TGTGCCAGCTCACCACCCCAAGGGGGTCGCTCCTACGAGCAGTACTTC.

V and J are TRBV19 and TRBJ2-5, with TRBD2 as a possible D gene (6 bases). This CDR3 has 15 amino acids. Looked up from germline, CDR1 is LNHDA and CDR2 is SQIVND (reference sequence). With 1 base removed from V and 0 bases from J, the gap between germline ends came to 9 bases. CDR3 sequence (DNA): TGTGCCAGTAGTATAGGGAGCGGGTACCAAGAGACCCAGTACTTC. This encodes CASSIGSGYQETQYF.

This clone was detected a few times. The V call is TRBV5-4, the J call TRBJ2-7; 9 bases line up with TRBD1. This CDR3 has 15 residues. J was trimmed by 5 bases and V by 2 bases; bases with no gene match: 8. Germline CDR1 SGHNT, CDR2 YYREEE (reference sequence). CDR3 residues: CASSFGDREDHEQYF. The CDR3 DNA reads as TGTGCCAGCAGCTTTGGGGACAGGGAAGACCACGAGCAGTACTTC.

This clone appeared once. J is TRBJ2-2 and V is TRBV5-5; 9 bases match TRBD1. The CDR3 covers 16 residues. Germline CDR1 reads SGHKS; CDR2 reads YYEKEE (reference sequence). V trimming: 3 bases; J trimming: 6 bases; junction bases outside the gene matches: 9. In DNA form, the CDR3 reads TGTGCCAGCAGCTCCCCGGGACAGGGAAGAGCCGGGGAGCTGTTTTTT. It codes for CASSSPGQGRAGELFF.

The V and J genes are TRBV7-9 and TRBJ2-1, with 8 bases fitting TRBD1. This CDR3 is 16 amino acids long. Germline trimming cut 4 bases from V and 3 bases from J; bases unmatched to any gene: 8. Germline V gene data show CDR1 as SEHNR and CDR2 as FQNEAQ (reference sequence). The DNA of the CDR3 is TGTGCCAGCAGCTCCAGACAGGGGATAGACTACAATGAGCAGTTCTTC. Residues: CASSSRQGIDYNEQFF.

The gene calls are TRBV13 and TRBJ2-7; D is perhaps TRBD1 (6 bases). Germline V gives CDR1 PRHDT, CDR2 FYEKMQ (reference sequence). The CDR3 is 15 residues long. V lost 2 bases and J 4 bases, leaving 15 bases between the germline ends. The CDR3 is CASSLRPAQGYEQYF. As DNA, the CDR3 is TGTGCCAGCAGCTTAAGGCCCGCCCAGGGGTACGAGCAGTACTTC.

The rearrangement joins TRBV29-1 to TRBJ2-7; maybe TRBD2 (7 bases). Trimming removed 4 bases from V and 4 bases from J, with 11 bases in between. The CDR3 covers 12 residues. Germline CDR1 and CDR2: SQVTM and ANQGSEA. CDR3 in DNA: TGCAGCGTTGTAAGGGGGGGGTACGAGCAGTACTTC. It is translated as CSVVRGGYEQYF.

The V call is TRBV2, the J call TRBJ2-5; D is unresolved. Trimming removed 1 base from V and 4 bases from J, with 7 bases in between. The CDR3 is made up of 13 amino acids. Germline loops: CDR1 SNHLY, CDR2 FYNNEI. DNA for the CDR3: TGTGCCAGCAGTGAAGGTCCCGGAGAGACCCAGTACTTC. Protein: CASSEGPGETQYF.

V gene TRBV7-9 combines with J gene TRBJ1-2; 11 bases match TRBD1. From germline, CDR1 is SEHNR and CDR2 FQNEAQ (reference sequence). V lost 5 bases and J lost 4; bases outside the gene matches: 9. The CDR3 extends over 16 amino acids. The CDR3 spells CASSPWTGGEIYGYTF. As DNA, the CDR3 is TGTGCCAGCAGCCCCTGGACAGGGGGCGAAATCTATGGCTACACCTTC.

This clone was picked up a small number of times. The chain links TRBV5-1 to TRBJ2-1; 7 bases match TRBD1. CDR3 size: 17 residues. Germline CDR1 is SGHRS and CDR2 is YFSETQ. With 4 bases clipped from V and 0 bases from J, the junction kept 10 bases outside the gene matches. The CDR3 DNA is TGCGCCAGCAGCCGAGGGGGACAGATCTACTCCTACAATGAGCAGTTCTTC. Translation: CASSRGGQIYSYNEQFF.

V is TRBV7-9 and J is TRBJ1-1, with 9 bases aligning to TRBD1. Trimming cost V 2 bases and J 6 bases; bases outside gene matches: 7. This CDR3 contains 15 residues. Germline CDR1 reads SEHNR; CDR2 reads FQNEAQ (reference sequence). The CDR3 DNA sequence: TGTGCCAGCAGCTTACAGACAGGGGGTAGCGCTGAAGCTTTCTTT. Translation: CASSLQTGGSAEAFF.

The V and J genes are TRBV5-1 and TRBJ2-3; D possibly corresponds to TRBD1 (6 bases). The CDR3 loop spans 13 amino acids. V was pared by 5 bases and J by 4 bases, with 11 bases between. Germline V gene data show CDR1 as SGHRS and CDR2 as YFSETQ. CDR3 loop: CASSLQGADTQYF. Here the CDR3 DNA reads TGCGCCAGCAGTTTACAGGGAGCAGATACGCAGTATTTT. Combining the CDR3 with reference TRBV5-1 and TRBJ2-3 gives the whole variable domain KAGVTQTPRYLIKTRGQQVTLSCSPISGHRSVSWYQQTPGQGLQFLFEYFSETQRNKGNFPGRFSGRQFSNSRSEMNVSTLELGDSALYLCASSLQGADTQYFGPGTRLTVL.